A selection of T cell receptor beta chains follows, all from one sample in a study of beta chain features in type 1 diabetes. The data were produced by immunoSEQ multiplex PCR, yet TCRdb's version contains in-frame clones alone and is incomplete. The table includes around 600,000 clones, 9.5% to 15% detected once. The sample taken for sequencing was naive CD4+ T cells from blood. The receptors come from a man aged 25-40 years with type 1 diabetes. CDR3s include the opening cysteine and the closing phenylalanine or tryptophan. Fields, in order: clone size, J gene, V gene, D gene, CDR3 protein, CDR3 DNA. A D gene is named only where the DNA matches it firmly. The size entry is marked missing in some rows and otherwise reads once, few, many or a size class.

>-|TRBJ1-2|TRBV15|-
CATSRAGRDTRGYTF
TGTGCCACCAGCAGAGCGGGGAGGGACACACGCGGCTACACCTTC
>-|TRBJ2-2|TRBV7-9|-
CASSLPKERATGELFF
TGTGCCAGCAGCCTCCCAAAGGAGCGGGCCACCGGGGAGCTGTTTTTT
>-|TRBJ2-7|TRBV6-6|-
CASTGAYEQYF
TGTGCCAGCACGGGGGCCTACGAGCAGTACTTC
>-|TRBJ2-5|TRBV10-3|-
CAIREGLEETQYF
TGTGCCATCAGGGAAGGCTTAGAAGAGACCCAGTACTTC
>-|TRBJ1-4|TRBV27|TRBD1
CASKSGQGREKLFF
TGTGCCAGCAAATCGGGACAGGGTCGTGAAAAACTGTTTTTT
>-|TRBJ2-2|TRBV7-3|-
CASSLFGSANTGELFF
TGTGCCAGCAGCTTGTTCGGCTCCGCGAACACCGGGGAGCTGTTTTTT
>few|TRBJ1-1|TRBV27|TRBD1
CASSPQGATEAFF
TGTGCCAGCAGCCCACAGGGGGCTACTGAAGCTTTCTTT
>few|TRBJ2-7|TRBV30|TRBD1
CAWIPLGPTGGRQYF
TGTGCCTGGATTCCCTTAGGGCCTACAGGGGGCAGGCAGTACTTC
>-|TRBJ1-1|TRBV7-9|TRBD1
CATNNLRQGAGTEAFF
TGTGCCACCAACAATTTGAGACAGGGGGCTGGCACTGAAGCTTTCTTT
>-|TRBJ2-1|TRBV19|TRBD2
CASSILGGSYNEQFF
TGTGCCAGTAGTATTCTCGGGGGGTCCTACAATGAGCAGTTCTTC
>few|TRBJ1-2|TRBV27|-
CASSSDSNYGYTF
TGTGCCAGCAGTTCAGACAGTAACTATGGCTACACCTTC
>-|TRBJ1-2|TRBV11-2|-
CASSPEGNYGYTF
TGTGCCAGCAGCCCGGAGGGGAACTATGGCTACACCTTC
>-|TRBJ2-7|TRBV5-6|-
CASSFIQNYEQYF
TGTGCCAGCAGCTTTATACAGAACTACGAGCAGTACTTC
>few|TRBJ2-2|TRBV7-2|TRBD1
CASSSQGAHGGELFF
TGTGCCAGCAGCTCACAGGGGGCGCATGGCGGGGAGCTGTTTTTT
>-|TRBJ2-7|TRBV4-2|TRBD2
CASSQDTLAGMSYEQYF
TGTGCCAGCAGCCAAGATACACTAGCGGGGATGTCCTACGAGCAGTACTTC
>-|TRBJ1-6|TRBV27|TRBD1
CASSPPTGRSSPLHF
TGTGCCAGCAGTCCCCCGACAGGGAGGAGTTCACCCCTCCACTTT